The T cell receptor beta chain described here comes from a study of cytomegalovirus exposure and HLA in healthy donors (dated by TCRdb to the late 2010s). At the level of the whole study: An earlier analysis of approximately 550 of the donors reported 250 to 300 Gb of sequence data and 120 million or so unique TCR beta sequences from roughly 200 million T cells. HLA typing covered class I and class II loci at four-digit resolution. Every repertoire in the discovery cohort had been generated on one and the same sequencing platform. The aim of the study was to test whether cataloging public T cell receptors could identify signatures of past pathogen exposure. Besides the first cohort of some 670 subjects, a separate validation cohort made up of roughly 130 different subjects was used. Donor age, sex, ethnicity and CMV serostatus were collected together with the repertoire data. The study profiled the T cell repertoires of hundreds of subjects by immunosequencing and related them to cytomegalovirus serostatus. Rather than drawing on any new phenotypic data, the later analysis identified candidate immune exposures from TCR beta sequences and the way those sequences occurred across donors. The number of typed donors differed by locus: about 629-630 for A, B, C, DRB1 and DQB1; some 500 for DQA1; 600 to 610 for DPA1; and about 450 for DPB1. Among some 400 genotyped donors of the cohort, an average of approximately 240,000 unique TCR beta nucleotide sequences was sequenced per donor, of which about 19% were non-productive. In an earlier analysis of several hundred of the donors, high-throughput TCR beta sequencing was used to judge whether each TCR beta V gene segment behaved as functional or pseudogenic. Of the roughly 410 genotyped donors, approximately 80% were placed in the genetic ancestry cluster associated with self-reported Caucasian donors. An early release that covered around 590 HLA-typed donors contained 300 to 350 gigabases of sequencing data and approximately 85 million unique TCR sequences. To study patterns of TCR occurrence, a later analysis re-analyzed previously published TCR beta repertoires from just over 650 donors and added high-resolution HLA genotyping. A later genetic analysis used genome-wide SNP genotypes for about 65% of the 666 donors, treating that subset as a discovery cohort. The study combined high-throughput TCR immunosequencing, statistical association of individual TCRs with disease status, and machine learning to predict cytomegalovirus infection status. Because of strong linkage in the cohort, 4 to 6 DR-DQ haplotypes were treated as single units for association and clustering.

About this clone itself: Its antigen target is currently unknown. Nothing much larger sits one base from this clone, and base qualities are not available.

The cohort was made up of approximately 670 healthy bone marrow donors. All cohort members were sampled while nominally healthy, although unrecorded immune exposures were likely present. The donor was CMV seronegative and was included in the group of several hundred seronegative cohort members. A peripheral blood sample was collected from each donor, and TCR beta sequencing was performed on peripheral blood mononuclear cells. The Qiagen DNeasy Blood Extraction Kit was used to extract genomic DNA from the blood cell samples. General conclusions and limits of the study: In vitro tests confirmed that a few of the cytomegalovirus-associated TCR beta chains recognize cytomegalovirus antigens. A later genetic analysis associated a missense DCLRE1C variant with V-gene and J-gene trimming of TCR beta chains, and an independent cohort replicated the association. Compared with the roughly 710-donor mean, donors in an Asian-associated ancestry cluster had fewer N-insertions in productive TCRs, according to a later genetic analysis. When HLA alleles, especially DR and DQ, strongly co-occurred, TCR associations were difficult to assign to individual alleles. A later analysis reported that several top co-occurrence clusters appeared linked to parvovirus B19, influenza, CMV and Epstein-Barr virus. A later analysis found that TCR association rates varied across HLA loci, with DRB1 alleles showing the most associated TCRs and HLA-C alleles the fewest. The only immune exposure information available for the cohort was CMV serostatus. The study gave a list of about 170 TCR beta chains associated with cytomegalovirus. Most TCR sequences were seen in very few donors, while some public TCRs were found in many individuals. According to a later analysis, most CMV-associated TCR beta chains appeared to be HLA-restricted, and the HLA associations seemed to be driven largely by CMV exposure. A cluster of highly shared sequence variants was judged likely to represent a technical artifact of the sequencing pipeline. Linkage disequilibrium might explain the correlated functional status among segregating V segments, but an unknown experimental factor could not be excluded. According to the authors, the approach could potentially be generalized to other disease states and immunological phenotypes. Roughly uniform sequencing depth across donors was assumed in presence/absence analyses, although this assumption may not hold. In a later analysis, HLA-associated TCR beta chains showed more clonal expansion and lower generation probabilities than non-associated chains that were equally common. This cohort had only TCR beta chains sequenced, and the lack of alpha or paired-chain data limited which features could be detected. About 17 rarely observed V segments, including chromosome 9 orphons, were excluded from the earlier analysis of about 600 of the donors because counts were too low. In both the original and validation cohorts, the classifier was reported to diagnose cytomegalovirus status with high specificity and sensitivity. Broadly in line with IMGT annotations, most TCR beta V segments showed up in productive rearrangements about 90% or about 30% of the time in an earlier analysis of 587 of the donors. Because HLA typing was missing for some donors at each locus, association tests included only the typed subset. A later analysis associated about 17,000 TCR beta sequences with specific HLA alleles at a false discovery rate of 0.05. A further reported finding was that TCR beta sequences accurately predicted the HLA-A and HLA-B alleles for most subjects in the first cohort.

The method was the immunoSEQ multiplex PCR assay. For the multiplex PCR, a mixture combining 60 forward primers for TCR Vbeta segments and 13 reverse primers for TCR Jbeta segments was used. Amplification of the CDR3 region of rearranged TCR beta genes was performed with a multiplex PCR assay on genomic DNA. Amplified TCR beta libraries were sequenced as 87-base-pair reads on the Illumina HiSeq System. In the paper's pipeline: Across the 700 or so repertoires, a later analysis counted about 81 million unique TCR beta chains, approximately 10 million of which were shared by at least two donors. Raw reads were error-corrected and collapsed into unique sequences with a nearest-neighbor algorithm that merged closely related sequences to remove PCR and sequencing errors. Alignment of CDR3 sequences to IMGT reference sequences was used to assign V, D and J gene segments. Each retained sequence needed at least a six-nucleotide match to both a V gene segment and a J gene segment. Rearrangements were classified as productive when the CDR3 lacked stop codons and remained in frame with V and J, and all other rearrangements were classified as non-productive. Following IMGT convention, CDR3 was defined as the stretch from the second conserved V-encoded cysteine to the conserved J-encoded phenylalanine. The earlier analysis of approximately 500 of the donors excluded sequences that lacked an unambiguous match to a single V gene segment. In an earlier analysis of some 590 of the donors, V segments were called functional above 56.7% productive rearrangements and were called segregating when the between-donor standard deviation exceeded 5%. A statistical classification framework was built to diagnose cytomegalovirus status from the catalog of TCR beta chain sequences. In a later analysis, TCR nucleotide sequences were compared against IMGT/GENE-DB human TR gene sequences so that V and J genes could be assigned. Using the TCRdist pipeline, a later analysis assigned CDR3 sequences along with most-parsimonious VDJ recombination scenarios. In a later analysis, each TCR beta chain was defined by its CDR3 amino acid sequence together with its V-gene family, and reads lacking a unique V-gene family were excluded. In a later analysis, 450 to 600 highly shared, low-generation-probability nucleotide sequences were removed to address suspected cross-contamination and a sequencing artifact. In a later analysis, a clonal expansion index for each public chain was calculated from normalized within-repertoire ranks of inferred template counts. In a later analysis, generation probabilities were computed with a VDJ recombination model fitted to out-of-frame rearrangements, and the resulting probabilities were checked against IGoR. In a later analysis, TCR-TCR, TCR-HLA and TCR-CMV co-occurrence was scored with hypergeometric tests, and a repertoire-size bias correction was applied to TCR pairs. In a later analysis, false discovery rates were estimated by permuting HLA or CMV assignments 20 times. A later analysis grouped co-occurring TCRs with DBSCAN, adding TCRdist sequence similarity when clustering within HLA-allele-positive subsets. Co-occurrence clustering excluded repertoires with fewer than 30,000 or more than 120,000 public chains, plus five with anomalous nucleotide sharing. TCRdb holds this immuneACCESS table with in-frame rearrangements only. Some clones are missing; in checked studies, unresolved V genes explain under half, and the rest has no known cause. V, J and clone size reflect that table, while D and trimming were determined from the DNA. The sample table shows around 88,000 clones, and less than 85% are seen once. The ten largest make up approximately 1.8% of the sample.

The material sequenced was PBMCs. This clonotype was obtained from a male donor in good health and CMV-seronegative.

The CDR3 loop reads CASSLSPSQPQHF. The nucleotide sequence reads as follows: TGTGCCAGCAGTTTATCCCCTAGTCAACCCCAGCATTTT. The chain was built from TRBV28 and TRBJ1-5, with no confident D gene call. V sheds 1 base and J sheds 10 bases, leaving 11 bases between their ends. CDR3 length: 13 amino acids, cysteine to phenylalanine. The entry retains the CDR3 DNA only, 39 bases that are in frame from base 1. The germline V gene gives CDR1 as MDHEN and CDR2 as SYDVKM.